The 12 T cell receptor beta chains below come from one sample, sequenced in a study of a mutant IDH1 vaccine in newly diagnosed glioma. As to time point: baseline, week 1 (first vaccination visit). Stated treatment: pre-vaccination baseline after standard-of-care therapy. Data came from immunoSEQ multiplex PCR; TCRdb stores just in-frame clones and leaves some out. The sample includes approximately 35,000 clones, 70% to 90% of them seen just once. This sample comprised PBMCs, obtained from a glioma patient treated with radiotherapy, temozolomide or both. Source of these receptors: a woman in her 40s with glioma.

This chain joins TRBV6-6 and TRBJ1-1; D is unclear. Deletions cut 8 bases from V and 1 base from J, with 17 bases between. The CDR3 is 15 residues long. Germline V lookup: CDR1 MNHNY, CDR2 SVGAGI (reference sequence). CDR3 nucleotides: TGTGCCAGCCTCAATATCCTTTTTTGGAACACTGAAGCTTTCTTT. It codes for CASLNILFWNTEAFF.

The chain carries TRBV7-9 and TRBJ1-4, with D unresolved. The V end was cut by 6 bases, the J end by 8 bases, with 16 bases between. The CDR3 is made up of 14 amino acids. The germline CDR1 and CDR2 sequences are SEHNR and FQNEAQ (reference sequence). This CDR3 reads CASRPRTFGEKLFF. CDR3 nucleotides: TGTGCCAGCAGGCCACGGACCTTTGGAGAAAAACTGTTTTTT.

This chain connects TRBV6-1 to TRBJ2-7, with 10 bases lining up with TRBD1. Germline CDR1 MNHNS, CDR2 SASEGT. V was clipped by 1 base and J by 4 bases; unmatched bases: 4. This CDR3 has 15 residues. The CDR3 DNA sequence: TGTGCCAGCAGTGAAGTTTGGGGACAGGGGTACGAGCAGTACTTC. Protein sequence: CASSEVWGQGYEQYF.

The chain couples TRBV28 to TRBJ2-7; 8 bases fit TRBD1. V shed 6 bases and J 2 bases; nucleotides not matched to a gene: 9. This CDR3 is 15 amino acids long. The V gene's germline CDR1 is MDHEN and CDR2 SYDVKM. The CDR3 DNA reads as TGTGCCAGCAGGTACCCCGGGACAGGTGCCTACGAGCAGTACTTC. Amino acids: CASRYPGTGAYEQYF.

This chain connects TRBV6-5 to TRBJ1-1, with D possibly matching TRBD1 (5 bases). Germline-derived CDR1 and CDR2 are MNHEY and SVGAGI. V gave up 0 bases and J gave up 0 bases, with 8 bases separating them. This CDR3 has 15 amino acids. The CDR3 nucleotides are TGTGCCAGCAGTTACTCGAAGGGGATGAACACTGAAGCTTTCTTT. Protein: CASSYSKGMNTEAFF.

The chain uses TRBV11-2 and TRBJ1-2, with 12 bases aligning to TRBD1. CDR1 is SGHAT, CDR2 FQNNGV, per germline. Trimming at V came to 0 bases and at J to 8 bases, leaving 10 bases not matched to a gene. The length of the CDR3 is 17 residues. CDR3 DNA: TGTGCCAGCAGCTTAGATCTCGGGACAGGGGGCGCGGGGGGCTACACCTTC. This codes for CASSLDLGTGGAGGYTF.

The chain couples TRBV9 to TRBJ2-3; perhaps TRBD1 as D (6 bases). V was shortened by 0 bases and J by 2 bases, with 10 bases between the two germline ends. Germline values: CDR1 SGDLS, CDR2 YYNGEE. CDR3 size: 15 residues. In nucleotides, the CDR3 is TGTGCCAGCAGCGTAGGGGGGCAGCCCACAGATACGCAGTATTTT. This codes for CASSVGGQPTDTQYF.

The chain links TRBV11-2 to TRBJ1-6, with D possibly being TRBD1 (6 bases). Germline-derived CDR1 and CDR2 are SGHAT and FQNNGV. Deletions cut 7 bases from V and 7 bases from J, with 14 bases between. There are 14 residues in the CDR3. The CDR3 region has the DNA TGTGCCAGCACCTTGGGGGGCCACAATTCACCCCTCCACTTT. Translated: CASTLGGHNSPLHF.

This chain links TRBV6-5 with TRBJ2-7; TRBD2 might be the D (6 bases). Trimming stripped 8 bases from V and 1 base from J, with 12 bases between. This CDR3 is 13 amino acids long. CDR1 and CDR2 from the germline V gene are MNHEY and SVGAGI. CDR3 protein: CASGISGSYEQYF. CDR3 DNA sequence: TGTGCCAGCGGAATTAGCGGATCCTACGAGCAGTACTTC.

This sequence joins TRBV6-1 and TRBJ2-7; the match to TRBD1 covers 7 bases. The CDR3 length is 14 residues. V lost 5 bases, J lost 0 bases, and 4 bases stayed unmatched. Looked up from germline, CDR1 is MNHNS and CDR2 is SASEGT. The CDR3 DNA reads as TGTGCCAGCAGTCCAAGGGACAGCTCCTACGAGCAGTACTTC. This translates into CASSPRDSSYEQYF.

This clone occurred once. This rearrangement joins TRBV5-6 to TRBJ1-2; D is unresolved. The CDR3 contains 13 residues. Trimming cost V 0 bases and J 8 bases, with 11 bases left between them. CDR1 SGHDT and CDR2 YYEEEE come from the germline V gene. DNA for the CDR3: TGTGCCAGCAGCTTGGATCGGGCGTACGGCTACACCTTC. It specifies CASSLDRAYGYTF.

The CDR3 nucleotides read TGCAGCGTTGTTCGGGGGAGCGGGAGAACAGATACGCAGTATTTT. This encodes CSVVRGSGRTDTQYF. The chain joins TRBV29-1 to TRBJ2-3; 8 nucleotides match TRBD2. CDR3 length equals 15 residues. After removal of 4 bases from V and 3 bases from J, the junction contained 9 bases not matched to a gene. From germline, CDR1 is SQVTM and CDR2 ANQGSEA.